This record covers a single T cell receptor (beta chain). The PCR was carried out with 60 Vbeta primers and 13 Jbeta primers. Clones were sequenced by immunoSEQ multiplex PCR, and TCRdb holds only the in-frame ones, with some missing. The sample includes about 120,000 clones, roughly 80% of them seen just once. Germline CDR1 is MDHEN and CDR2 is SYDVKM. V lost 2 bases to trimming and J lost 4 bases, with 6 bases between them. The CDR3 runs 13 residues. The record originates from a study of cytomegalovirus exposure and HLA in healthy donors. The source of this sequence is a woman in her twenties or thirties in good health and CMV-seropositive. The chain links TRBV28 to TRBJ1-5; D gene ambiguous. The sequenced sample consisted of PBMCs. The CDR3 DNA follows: TGTGCCAGCAGTTTAGTCACTAATCAGCCCCAGCATTTT. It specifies CASSLVTNQPQHF.